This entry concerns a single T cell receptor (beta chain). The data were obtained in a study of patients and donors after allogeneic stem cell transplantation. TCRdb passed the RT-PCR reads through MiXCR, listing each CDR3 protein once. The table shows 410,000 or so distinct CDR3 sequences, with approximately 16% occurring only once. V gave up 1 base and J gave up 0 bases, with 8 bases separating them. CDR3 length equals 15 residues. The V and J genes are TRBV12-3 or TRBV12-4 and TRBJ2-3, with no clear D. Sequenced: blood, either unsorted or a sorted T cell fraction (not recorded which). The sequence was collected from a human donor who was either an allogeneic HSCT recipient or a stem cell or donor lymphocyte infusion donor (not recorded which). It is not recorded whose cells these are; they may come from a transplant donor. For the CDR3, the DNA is TGTGCCAGCAGTTTAGGACCCACTAGCACAGATACGCAGTATTTT. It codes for CASSLGPTSTDTQYF.